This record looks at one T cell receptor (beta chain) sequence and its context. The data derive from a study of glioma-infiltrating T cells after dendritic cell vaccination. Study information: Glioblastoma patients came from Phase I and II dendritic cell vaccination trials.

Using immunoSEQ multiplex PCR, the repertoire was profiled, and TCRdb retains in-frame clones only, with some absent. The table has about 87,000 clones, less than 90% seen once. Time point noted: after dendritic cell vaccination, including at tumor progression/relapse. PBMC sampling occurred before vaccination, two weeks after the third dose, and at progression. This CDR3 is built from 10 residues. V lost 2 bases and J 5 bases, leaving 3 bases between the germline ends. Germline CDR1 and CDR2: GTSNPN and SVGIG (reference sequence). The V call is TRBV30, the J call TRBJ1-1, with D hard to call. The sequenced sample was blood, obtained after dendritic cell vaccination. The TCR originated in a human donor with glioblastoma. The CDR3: CAWSSTEAFF. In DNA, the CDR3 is TGTGCCTGGAGTTCAACTGAAGCTTTCTTT.